The 30 T cell receptor beta chains reported below all come from one sample, sequenced in a study of T-cell memory formation after mild COVID-19 (dated by TCRdb to the early 2020s). The library was made by 5' RACE. Sequencer: Illumina NovaSeq 6000. Using fastp at Q25 and MiXCR, TCRdb reprocessed the public reads and kept productive beta chains. Each entry is one CDR3 protein sequence, shown with its most common DNA and genes. The sample contains a few hundred thousand distinct CDR3 sequences, approximately 27% of them found a single time. Together, the top ten hold 13% of the sample. Source material: PBMCs or a T cell subset sorted from them (not recorded which). The receptor set was obtained from an adult woman who had mild COVID-19 (a few samples of this study predate the infection). The sample titles of this study are shuffled in the database, so cell type and time point are left out; the donor was told from shared clones.

This clonotype was found a few times. The chain recombines TRBV2 with TRBJ2-7, with a tentative D call TRBD2 (5 bases). Deletions cut 4 bases from V and 2 bases from J, with 15 bases between. Germline V lookup: CDR1 SNHLY, CDR2 FYNNEI. The CDR3 extends over 15 amino acids. The CDR3 reads CASSGQDLVAYEQYF. The CDR3 nucleotides are TGTGCCAGCAGTGGGCAGGACTTAGTGGCCTACGAGCAGTACTTC.

The chain employs TRBV3-1 and TRBJ1-1, with D maybe TRBD1 (5 bases). Per the germline V gene, CDR1 is LGHDT and CDR2 is YNNKEL (reference sequence). Trimming removed 6 bases at V and 10 bases at J, with 21 bases between. This CDR3 has 14 amino acids. CDR3 nucleotides: TGTGCCAGCAGACGCAAGGGAGGGGATTTGAGAGCTTTCTTT. It codes for CASRRKGGDLRAFF. Full variable domain (remainder filled in from reference TRBV3-1 and TRBJ1-1): DTAVSQTPKYLVTQMGNDKSIKCEQNLGHDTMYWYKQDSKKFLKIMFSYNNKELIINETVPNRFSPKSPDKAHLNLHINSLELGDSAVYFCASRRKGGDLRAFFGQGTRLTVV.

This clonotype was recorded many times. V and J are TRBV20-1 and TRBJ2-7; 7 bases are shared with TRBD1. V lost 7 bases to trimming and J lost 5 bases; unmatched junction nucleotides: 11. There are 13 residues in the CDR3. The germline V gene encodes CDR1 DFQATT and CDR2 SNEGSKA (reference sequence). CDR3 sequence (DNA): TGCAGTGTCCCGGGACAGCCGACTAACGAGCAGTACTTC. Protein product: CSVPGQPTNEQYF.

This chain joins TRBV19 and TRBJ1-5; weak D call: TRBD1 (6 bases). CDR3 length: 15 amino acids. Trimming took off 4 bases at V and 7 bases at J, with 17 bases between the two ends. CDR1 is LNHDA and CDR2 is SQIVND in the germline V gene (reference sequence). The CDR3 sequence: CASSSRIKDSQPQHF. CDR3 sequence (DNA): TGTGCCAGTAGTAGCCGAATCAAGGACAGCCAGCCCCAGCATTTT.

The chain is built from TRBV24-1 and TRBJ2-5, with 8 bases aligning to TRBD1. CDR1 and CDR2 (germline): KGHDR, SFDVKD. CDR3 length equals 15 residues. With V trimmed by 4 bases and J by 6 bases, 9 bases remained unmatched. CDR3 coding DNA: TGTGCCACCAGTGACCCCGGACAGGGAGTAAAGACCCAGTACTTC. It specifies CATSDPGQGVKTQYF.

This clonotype was recorded a few times. A much larger clone sits a single nucleotide away, making a read error possible. This rearrangement joins TRBV3-1 to TRBJ2-7; D remains ambiguous. The CDR3 is 13 residues long. V was shortened by 1 base and J by 2 bases, with 6 bases between the two germline ends. From germline, CDR1 is LGHDT and CDR2 YNNKEL (reference sequence). The CDR3 loop is CASSQARAYEQYF. In DNA, the CDR3 is TGTGCCAGCAGCCAAGCCAGAGCCTACGAGCAGTACTTC.

This clonotype was seen only a few times. This rearrangement joins TRBV29-1 to TRBJ2-1; D gene unclear. Trimming removed 0 bases at V and 0 bases at J, with 12 bases between. Looked up from germline, CDR1 is SQVTM and CDR2 is ANQGSEA. The CDR3 has 16 residues. DNA of the CDR3: TGCAGCGTTGAAGAAGGTCCACAGCTCTCCTACAATGAGCAGTTCTTC. Translating it yields CSVEEGPQLSYNEQFF.

This clonotype occurred many times. V gene TRBV18 combines with J gene TRBJ2-5; a weak D match, TRBD1 (5 bases). Germline assignment: CDR1 KGHSH and CDR2 LQKENI. The CDR3 is made up of 11 amino acids. The V end was cut by 8 bases, the J end by 5 bases, with 9 bases between. The DNA of the CDR3 is TGTGCCAGCAGTCGACAGGAGACCCAGTACTTC. It yields the protein CASSRQETQYF.

V usage is TRBV5-1 and J usage is TRBJ2-2; TRBD2 agrees at 9 bases. CDR3 size: 16 residues. Losses at the gene ends were 5 bases for V and 3 bases for J; bases not matched to a gene: 8. Germline V lookup: CDR1 SGHRS, CDR2 YFSETQ. CDR3 nucleotides: TGCGCCAGCAGTCCCCTAAGCGGGAGGTACACCGGGGAGCTGTTTTTT. Amino acids: CASSPLSGRYTGELFF.

A few counts support this clonotype. The rearrangement links TRBV5-4 to TRBJ1-3; no definite D call. The CDR3 has 14 amino acids. The germline V gene encodes CDR1 SGHNT and CDR2 YYREEE (reference sequence). The ends were cut back, 4 bases at V and 3 bases at J, with 11 bases in the middle. As DNA, the CDR3 is TGTGCCAGCAGCCGTGAAGGGTATGGAAACACCATATATTTT. Its protein is CASSREGYGNTIYF.

The chain couples TRBV29-1 to TRBJ2-1; possibly TRBD1 for D (6 bases). This CDR3 is 12 amino acids long. The germline gives CDR1 SQVTM, CDR2 ANQGSEA. V was trimmed by 6 bases and J by 3 bases, leaving 9 bases between them. Here the CDR3 reads CSVQTGYNEQFF. The CDR3, as DNA: TGCAGCGTACAGACAGGCTACAATGAGCAGTTCTTC.

This clonotype was observed a few times. In DNA, the CDR3 is TGTGCCAGCAGACAGGGTGATACAGATACGCAGTATTTT. Protein sequence: CASRQGDTDTQYF. The V and J genes are TRBV9 and TRBJ2-3, with a possible D match to TRBD1 (6 bases). The CDR3 covers 13 residues. Germline CDR1 and CDR2: SGDLS and YYNGEE. The V gene lost 5 bases and the J gene lost 3 bases, with 10 bases spanning the gap.

The chain has TRBV3-1 and TRBJ1-1; weak D call: TRBD1 (5 bases). The CDR3 extends over 14 amino acids. CDR1 and CDR2 from the germline V gene are LGHDT and YNNKEL (reference sequence). V was pared by 0 bases and J by 1 base, with 6 bases between. CDR3 sequence: CASSQEQGNTEAFF. The DNA for the CDR3 is TGTGCCAGCAGCCAAGAGCAGGGGAACACTGAAGCTTTCTTT.

V usage is TRBV5-5 and J usage is TRBJ1-6, with D tentatively TRBD1 (6 bases). The V gene lost 4 bases and the J gene lost 10 bases, with 18 bases spanning the gap. CDR3 size: 15 residues. Germline V gene data show CDR1 as SGHKS and CDR2 as YYEKEE (reference sequence). For the CDR3, the DNA is TGTGCCAGCAGCCCATCGAGGGTAGGGGGATCACCCCTCCACTTT. Protein product: CASSPSRVGGSPLHF. Using reference TRBV5-5 and TRBJ1-6 for the parts outside the CDR3, the full variable domain is DAGVTQSPTHLIKTRGQQVTLRCSPISGHKSVSWYQQVLGQGPQFIFQYYEKEERGRGNFPDRFSARQFPNYSSELNVNALLLGDSALYLCASSPSRVGGSPLHFGNGTRLTVT.

V is TRBV15 and J is TRBJ2-1, with 10 bases fitting TRBD2. Losses at the gene ends were 5 bases for V and 3 bases for J; bases not matched to a gene: 1. Per the germline V gene, CDR1 is LNHNV and CDR2 is YYDKDF (reference sequence). CDR3 size: 14 residues. The CDR3 protein is CATSGTSVYNEQFF. The CDR3 DNA reads TGTGCCACCAGCGGGACTAGCGTCTACAATGAGCAGTTCTTC.

The genes are TRBV20-1 and TRBJ1-2; D unresolved. Per the germline V gene, CDR1 is DFQATT and CDR2 is SNEGSKA (reference sequence). The length of the CDR3 is 11 residues. In DNA form, the CDR3 reads TGCAGCGGTACCCTTAACTATGGCTACACCTTC. It specifies CSGTLNYGYTF.

CDR3 amino acids: CAWSPGQGAYEQYF. The DNA for the CDR3 is TGTGCCTGGAGCCCGGGACAGGGGGCCTACGAGCAGTACTTC. The chain joins TRBV30 to TRBJ2-7; TRBD1 aligns across 11 bases. With 3 bases clipped from V and 2 bases from J, the junction kept 3 bases outside the gene matches. The germline V gene encodes CDR1 GTSNPN and CDR2 SVGIG (reference sequence). The CDR3 is 14 amino acids.

This clonotype was counted between two and nine times. The chain has TRBV13 and TRBJ2-3; TRBD2 agrees at 7 bases. In germline, CDR1 is PRHDT, CDR2 FYEKMQ (reference sequence). V was pared by 5 bases and J by 3 bases, with 11 bases of the junction left unmatched. The CDR3 spans 16 residues. The CDR3 reads CASSAQFGGDTDTQYF. CDR3 DNA: TGTGCCAGCAGCGCCCAGTTTGGGGGGGATACAGATACGCAGTATTTT.

This clonotype has just a few counts. CDR3 protein: CASSVEVADTQYF. The CDR3 coding sequence is TGTGCCAGCAGCGTAGAGGTCGCAGATACGCAGTATTTT. The V call is TRBV9, the J call TRBJ2-3; the D is unclear. Germline loops: CDR1 SGDLS, CDR2 YYNGEE. Trimming took off 0 bases at V and 4 bases at J, with 6 bases between the two ends. The CDR3 sequence is 13 residues long.

The gene calls are TRBV19 and TRBJ2-7; D gene uncertain. CDR1 is LNHDA and CDR2 is SQIVND in the germline V gene (reference sequence). The CDR3 loop spans 13 amino acids. V was pared by 3 bases and J by 2 bases, with 8 bases between. The CDR3 DNA sequence: TGTGCCAGTAGTATCGGACGGACCTACGAGCAGTACTTC. Amino acid sequence: CASSIGRTYEQYF.

This clonotype was found a few times. The chain combines TRBV5-1 with TRBJ2-7; TRBD1 aligns across 9 bases. CDR1 and CDR2 (germline): SGHRS, YFSETQ. V trimming: 4 bases; J trimming: 0 bases; junction bases outside the gene matches: 11. CDR3 size: 17 residues. CDR3 coding DNA: TGCGCCAGCAGCCTCACTTATGGGACAGGGAACTCCTACGAGCAGTACTTC. Encoded protein: CASSLTYGTGNSYEQYF. Variable domain in full (rest from reference TRBV5-1 and TRBJ2-7): KAGVTQTPRYLIKTRGQQVTLSCSPISGHRSVSWYQQTPGQGLQFLFEYFSETQRNKGNFPGRFSGRQFSNSRSEMNVSTLELGDSALYLCASSLTYGTGNSYEQYFGPGTRLTVT.

V and J are TRBV2 and TRBJ2-1, with D perhaps TRBD2 (6 bases). V gave up 9 bases and J gave up 0 bases, with 18 bases separating them. Germline assignment: CDR1 SNHLY and CDR2 FYNNEI. This CDR3 is 16 amino acids long. The CDR3 sequence is CARGDSSARSYNEQFF. CDR3 DNA sequence: TGTGCCAGAGGGGATTCTAGCGCACGCTCCTACAATGAGCAGTTCTTC.

This chain joins TRBV2 and TRBJ2-7, with D possibly called TRBD1 or TRBD2 (5 bases each). Trimming pared 1 base from V and 4 bases from J, leaving 11 bases between. CDR1 is SNHLY, CDR2 FYNNEI, per germline. This CDR3 has 14 residues. The CDR3: CASSEGGTPYEQYF. CDR3 in DNA: TGTGCCAGCAGTGAAGGGGGGACGCCGTACGAGCAGTACTTC.

The V gene is TRBV11-1, the J gene TRBJ2-3; D is undetermined. Germline CDR1 SGHAT, CDR2 FQDESV (reference sequence). The CDR3 loop spans 14 amino acids. Deletions cut 5 bases from V and 5 bases from J, with 14 bases between. The CDR3 DNA reads TGTGCCAGCAGCCCCAGCCGGGCGCGAGATACGCAGTATTTT. Translation gives CASSPSRARDTQYF.

The chain uses TRBV7-9 and TRBJ2-7, with D possibly matching TRBD2 (5 bases). This CDR3 region has 14 residues. V gave up 8 bases and J gave up 1 base, with 15 bases separating them. CDR1 and CDR2 (germline): SEHNR, FQNEAQ (reference sequence). CDR3 nucleotides: TGTGCCAGCGGCCGCGCGGGTAGTTCCTACGAGCAGTACTTC. Amino acid sequence: CASGRAGSSYEQYF.

The rearrangement uses TRBV6-4 and TRBJ2-3; weak D call: TRBD1 (5 bases). CDR1 and CDR2 from the germline V gene are MRHNA and SNTAGT. V shed 3 bases and J shed 0 bases, with 13 bases lying between them. The CDR3 sequence is 16 residues long. CDR3 in amino acids: CASSESLDTSTDTQYF. CDR3 sequence (DNA): TGTGCCAGCAGTGAGTCGTTGGACACGAGCACAGATACGCAGTATTTT.

V and J are TRBV6-5 and TRBJ2-7, with D tentatively TRBD2 (5 bases). Germline V gene lookup returns CDR1 MNHEY and CDR2 SVGAGI. CDR3 length equals 13 residues. V was clipped by 7 bases and J by 3 bases, with 13 bases between them. CDR3 sequence reads: CASKPSGDYEQYF. For the CDR3, the DNA is TGTGCCAGCAAGCCCAGCGGAGACTACGAGCAGTACTTC.

The chain employs TRBV4-1 and TRBJ2-3; the match to TRBD1 covers 11 bases. Germline CDR1 is MGHRA and CDR2 is YSYEKL. The CDR3 runs 15 residues. V lost 4 bases, J lost 6 bases, and 6 bases stayed unmatched. The CDR3 region is CASSPGQGDVDTQYF. The CDR3 DNA reads as TGCGCCAGCAGCCCGGGACAGGGGGATGTGGATACGCAGTATTTT.

The chain carries TRBV7-2 and TRBJ2-7, with 7 bases identical to TRBD1. The germline gives CDR1 SGHTA, CDR2 FQGNSA. There are 14 residues in the CDR3. Losses at the gene ends were 2 bases for V and 6 bases for J; bases not matched to a gene: 7. CDR3 DNA: TGTGCCAGCAGCTTATCCGGGACAGCCTCCGAGCAGTACTTC. Translated: CASSLSGTASEQYF.

This clonotype was seen a single time. The chain joins TRBV29-1 to TRBJ2-4, with a possible D match to TRBD1 (5 bases). Germline loops: CDR1 SQVTM, CDR2 ANQGSEA. The V and J ends lost 3 bases and 0 bases respectively, with 6 bases between them. The CDR3 contains 13 residues. The CDR3 nucleotides are TGCAGCGTTGACAGGGTAGCCAAAAACATTCAGTACTTC. It specifies CSVDRVAKNIQYF.